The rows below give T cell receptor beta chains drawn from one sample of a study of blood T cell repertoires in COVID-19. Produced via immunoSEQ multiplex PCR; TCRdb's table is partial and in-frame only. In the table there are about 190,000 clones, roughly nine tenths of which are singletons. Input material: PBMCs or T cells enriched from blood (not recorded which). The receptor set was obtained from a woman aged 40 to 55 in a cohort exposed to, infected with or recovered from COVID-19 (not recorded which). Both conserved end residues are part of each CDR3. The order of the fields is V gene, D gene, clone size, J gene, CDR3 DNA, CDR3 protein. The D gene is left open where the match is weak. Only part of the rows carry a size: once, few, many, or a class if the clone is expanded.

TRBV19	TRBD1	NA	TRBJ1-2	TGTGCCAGTAGTCCAGCTGACAGGGTAGGCTATGGCTACACCTTC	CASSPADRVGYGYTF
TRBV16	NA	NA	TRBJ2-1	TGTGCCAGCAGCCAATCCCCAGCGGCTTCCTACAATGAGCAGTTCTTC	CASSQSPAASYNEQFF
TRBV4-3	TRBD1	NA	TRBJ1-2	TGCGCCAGCAGCCAAGTGGGACAGGGGGCTGTCTACACCTTC	CASSQVGQGAVYTF
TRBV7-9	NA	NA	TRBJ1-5	TGTGCCAGCAGCCCCTCCGGGCAGCCCCAGCATTTT	CASSPSGQPQHF
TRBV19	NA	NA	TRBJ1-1	TGTGCCAGTAGTAAGCGACAGCAGTCCACTGAAGCTTTCTTT	CASSKRQQSTEAFF
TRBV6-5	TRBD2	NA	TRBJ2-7	TGTGCCAGCAGAGCCCGGGACTACTCAAACTACGAGCAGTACTTC	CASRARDYSNYEQYF
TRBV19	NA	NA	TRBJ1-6	TGTGCCAGTAGTATCAGGGAGGGGGTATATTCACCCCTCCACTTT	CASSIREGVYSPLHF
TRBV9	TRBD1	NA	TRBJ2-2	TGTGCCAGCAGCCCACGAGGGACAGGGAGCACCGGGGAGCTGTTTTTT	CASSPRGTGSTGELFF
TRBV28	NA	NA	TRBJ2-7	TGTGCCAGCAGTTTATCCCACAGGCGCTCCTACGAGCAGTACTTC	CASSLSHRRSYEQYF
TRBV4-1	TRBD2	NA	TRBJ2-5	TGCGCCAGCAGCCAAGGAAGAGCGGGAGTTGGAGAGACCCAGTACTTC	CASSQGRAGVGETQYF
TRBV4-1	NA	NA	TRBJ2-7	TGCGCCAGCAGCGCTCGACCGGGGTACGAGCAGTACTTC	CASSARPGYEQYF
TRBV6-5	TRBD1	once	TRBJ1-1	TGTGCCAGCAGTTACTCTTCAGGGGGCACTGAAGCTTTCTTT	CASSYSSGGTEAFF
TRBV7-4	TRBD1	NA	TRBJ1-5	TGTGCCAGCAGCGCGTACCGGGACAGGGATGGAAATCAGCCCCAGCATTTT	CASSAYRDRDGNQPQHF
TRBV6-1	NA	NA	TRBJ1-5	TGTGCCAGCAGTGATAGGGGAGGCCCCAATCAGCCCCAGCATTTT	CASSDRGGPNQPQHF
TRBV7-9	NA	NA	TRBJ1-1	TGTGCCAGCAGCTTAATCCTCCAAGCCTCTGAAGCTTTCTTT	CASSLILQASEAFF
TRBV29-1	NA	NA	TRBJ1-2	TGCAGCGTTGACTCCAGGGCCTATGGCTACACCTTC	CSVDSRAYGYTF
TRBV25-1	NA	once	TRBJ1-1	TGTGCCAGCACCGAGTGGGGTCGGGGGGGTCGCACTGAAGCTTTCTTT	CASTEWGRGGRTEAFF
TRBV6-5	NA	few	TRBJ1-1	TGTGCCAGCAGTAAACGGGGGAACACTGAAGCTTTCTTT	CASSKRGNTEAFF
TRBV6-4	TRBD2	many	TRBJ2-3	TGTGCCAGCAGTGAAGGACTAGCGGGGGGCAATACGCAGTATTTT	CASSEGLAGGNTQYF
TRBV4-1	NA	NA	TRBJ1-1	TGCGCCAGCAGCCAAGAGCCAGGGACACCCACTGAAGCTTTCTTT	CASSQEPGTPTEAFF